The clone carrying this T cell receptor beta chain was observed a few times. The CDR3 has 12 amino acids. The ends were cut back, 1 base at V and 7 bases at J, with 5 bases in the middle. In germline, CDR1 is SGHRS, CDR2 YFSETQ. Preparation of the TCRbeta library was carried out with unique molecular identifiers. One entry per CDR3 protein, called by TCRdb with MiXCR from the PCR reads. The data show some 600,000 distinct CDR3 sequences, with 16% seen just once and approximately 1% held by the top ten. This entry is derived from a study of T-cell reconstitution after alpha-beta-depleted transplantation in children.

V is TRBV5-1 and J is TRBJ2-2; D ambiguous. The source of this sequence is a human donor who donated a stem cell graft to a child with acute myeloid leukemia. This sample comprised PBMCs from the stem cell graft donor, obtained from the stem cell graft. The CDR3 here is CASSLYNGELFF. The CDR3 DNA follows: TGCGCCAGCAGCTTGTATAACGGGGAGCTGTTTTTT. The full variable domain, in which reference TRBV5-1 and TRBJ2-2 provide the parts outside the CDR3, is KAGVTQTPRYLIKTRGQQVTLSCSPISGHRSVSWYQQTPGQGLQFLFEYFSETQRNKGNFPGRFSGRQFSNSRSEMNVSTLELGDSALYLCASSLYNGELFFGEGSRLTVL.